This TCR beta chain is drawn from a study of somatic mutations in cytotoxic T cells in rheumatoid arthritis. In regard to this clone: The antigen is undetermined.

TCRdb's copy holds only in-frame clones and misses some; the assay was immunoSEQ multiplex PCR. The sample holds 20,000 to 25,000 clones; 75% to 80% are singletons and the top ten take 11%. Isolating CD4+ and CD8+ cells involved positive magnetic bead selection on an AutoMACS. Their purity was then checked by flow cytometry. Study-wide points: In rheumatoid arthritis patients, unlike healthy controls, CD8+ clonality rose with age. About an eighth of the roughly 60 patients had a largest CD8+ clone above 20% of CD8+ cells.

Source material: CD8+ T cells sorted from blood. This sequence originates from an adult with rheumatoid arthritis.

This CDR3 reads CASSSLRDRADEQYF. The CDR3 DNA sequence: TGTGCCAGCAGCTCGCTTCGGGACAGGGCAGACGAGCAGTACTTC. The chain has TRBV5-6 and TRBJ2-7, with 9 nucleotides matching TRBD1. Germline trimming cut 3 bases from V and 5 bases from J; bases unmatched to any gene: 9. The CDR3 length is 15 residues. Germline V CDR1 and CDR2: SGHDT, YYEEEE.